These T cell receptor beta chains were read from a single sample in a study of T cells in Graves' hyperthyroidism and ophthalmopathy. A single record per CDR3 protein comes from TCRdb applying MiXCR to the multiplex PCR reads. Here the sample spans 300,000 to 500,000 distinct CDR3 sequences, over 12% being singletons. The specimen sequenced was blood. These receptor sequences come from a man aged 45-65 years with Graves' ophthalmopathy. The CDR3 runs from the conserved cysteine through the conserved F or W. D genes are given only for firm matches. Clone size is not always given. Where it is, it says once, few, many or a class for expanded clones.

j_gene	v_gene	abundance	d_gene	CDR3aa	CDR3nt
TRBJ1-1	TRBV24-1	few	-	CATRGVMNTEAFF	TGTGCCACCCGGGGGGTGATGAACACTGAAGCTTTCTTT
TRBJ2-7	TRBV11-3	few	TRBD2	CASSLVLSGKSSYEQYF	TGTGCCAGCAGCTTAGTACTTAGCGGGAAGAGCTCCTACGAGCAGTACTTC
TRBJ1-2	TRBV15	-	-	CATSRGAGTSNYGYTF	TGTGCCACCAGCAGAGGAGCAGGGACATCTAACTATGGCTACACCTTC
TRBJ1-2	TRBV3-1	few	TRBD1	CASSQDLKGAGYTF	TGTGCCAGCAGCCAAGATCTTAAGGGGGCTGGCTACACCTTC
TRBJ2-7	TRBV30	many	-	CAWSAQGSYEQYF	TGTGCCTGGAGTGCACAGGGCAGTTACGAGCAGTACTTC
TRBJ1-1	TRBV5-4	many	-	CASSFTGGNTEAFF	TGTGCCAGCAGCTTTACCGGTGGGAACACTGAAGCTTTCTTT
TRBJ2-2	TRBV20-1	-	TRBD2	CSAREAAGQGGGELFF	TGCAGTGCTAGAGAGGCAGCGGGGCAGGGCGGCGGGGAGCTGTTTTTT
TRBJ2-5	TRBV20-1	few	-	CSARGASLAETQYF	TGCAGTGCTAGAGGAGCTAGTTTAGCAGAGACCCAGTACTTC
TRBJ2-7	TRBV10-3	many	TRBD2	CAISGTSGYEQYF	TGTGCCATCAGTGGGACTAGTGGCTACGAGCAGTACTTC
TRBJ2-3	TRBV6-1	-	-	CANREAGLGADTQYF	TGTGCCAACAGGGAAGCGGGATTGGGTGCAGATACGCAGTATTTT
TRBJ2-7	TRBV20-1	few	-	CSVPYPISRDRSYEQYF	TGCAGTGTTCCATACCCTATAAGCCGAGACAGATCCTACGAGCAGTACTTC
TRBJ2-7	TRBV11-2	-	TRBD2	CASSRTSGRSPYEQYF	TGTGCCAGCAGTCGGACTAGCGGGAGATCCCCCTACGAGCAGTACTTC
TRBJ2-1	TRBV24-1	many	-	CATRGPNNEQFF	TGTGCCACTAGAGGGCCAAACAATGAGCAGTTCTTC
TRBJ2-3	TRBV15	few	TRBD2	CATSRGWREATTDTQYF	TGTGCCACCAGCAGAGGATGGCGGGAGGCGACCACAGATACGCAGTATTTT